This entry lists 7 T cell receptor beta chains sequenced from one sample in a study of vaccination and CD4 T cells after COVID-19. MiXCR, run by TCRdb on the PCR reads, gives a single entry per CDR3 protein. The sample lists some 27,000 distinct CDR3 sequences, around 53% occurring once. Indicated time point: late sampling 161 to 241 days after vaccination in a few convalescent patients. The material sequenced was CD4+ T cells from blood, taken about 7 months after SARS-CoV-2 vaccination. These receptors all stem from a human donor who had recovered from COVID-19.

The chain couples TRBV6-1 to TRBJ2-1, with 7 bases that match TRBD1. This CDR3 is built from 15 residues. The germline V gene encodes CDR1 MNHNS and CDR2 SASEGT. Trimming took 6 bases from V and 0 from J; bases not matched to a gene: 5. CDR3 coding DNA: TGTGCCAGCAGCCGGGGACAGAGCTCCTACAATGAGCAGTTCTTC. It is translated as CASSRGQSSYNEQFF.

V usage is TRBV7-2 and J usage is TRBJ2-1, with D perhaps TRBD1 (5 bases). This CDR3 has 15 amino acids. Trimming left V 5 bases short and J 2 bases short, with 13 bases between. Germline assignment: CDR1 SGHTA and CDR2 FQGNSA. CDR3 region: CASSTWTRTYNEQFF. DNA for the CDR3: TGTGCCAGCAGCACGTGGACACGAACCTACAATGAGCAGTTCTTC.

This chain links TRBV30 with TRBJ2-3, with 7 positions matching TRBD1. J lost 4 bases, V lost 2 bases, and 6 bases had no gene match. The CDR3 is made up of 14 amino acids. Looked up from germline, CDR1 is GTSNPN and CDR2 is SVGIG (reference sequence). The CDR3 region is CAWSRQGAADTQYF. CDR3 DNA: TGTGCCTGGAGTAGACAGGGAGCGGCAGATACGCAGTATTTT.

The V gene is TRBV6-2 or TRBV6-3, the J gene TRBJ2-7; TRBD2 aligns across 7 bases. J lost 0 bases, V lost 5 bases, and 4 bases had no gene match. The length of the CDR3 is 14 residues. Germline loops: CDR1 MNHEY, CDR2 SVGEGT. CDR3 nucleotides: TGTGCCAGCAGTGGCCTAGCGGCCTCCTACGAGCAGTACTTC. This sequence encodes CASSGLAASYEQYF.

The V and J genes are TRBV5-5 and TRBJ2-7; 9 nucleotides line up with TRBD2. Germline lookup yields CDR1 SGHKS and CDR2 YYEKEE (reference sequence). The V and J ends lost 4 bases and 3 bases, in that order; junction bases with no gene match: 5. The CDR3 covers 14 residues. The CDR3 nucleotides are TGTGCCAGCAGCCTGGCGGGGGGGGGCTACGAGCAGTACTTC. Translated, it gives CASSLAGGGYEQYF.

This clonotype counts as medium-sized (0.01 to 0.1%). The chain couples TRBV6-5 to TRBJ2-1; TRBD2 matches at 8 bases. Trimming removed 0 bases from V and 2 bases from J; junction bases left unmatched: 6. The CDR3 has 17 amino acids. The germline V gene has CDR1 MNHEY and CDR2 SVGAGI. CDR3 coding DNA: TGTGCCAGCAGTTACTCAGACCCGGGAGGGCCCTACAATGAGCAGTTCTTC. Translated, it gives CASSYSDPGGPYNEQFF.

The chain employs TRBV28 and TRBJ1-5; no firm D call. V was pared by 0 bases and J by 5 bases, with 8 bases between. Germline V gene data show CDR1 as MDHEN and CDR2 as SYDVKM. This CDR3 has 14 amino acids. CDR3 DNA: TGTGCCAGCAGTTTATGGAGGGCCGATCAGCCCCAGCATTTT. Its protein product is CASSLWRADQPQHF.